These 32 T cell receptor beta chains came from one sample sequenced in a study of T cell repertoires in cytomegalovirus infection. TCRdb re-analysed the reads in MiXCR, keeping a single row per CDR3 protein. The data show over 150,000 distinct CDR3 sequences, about 18% seen once. Sequences were obtained from CD8+ T cells from PBMCs. These receptors were obtained from a human donor in good health (CMV status not recorded). Some clones in this sample may be carry-over from other donors' samples.

This clonotype was recorded a few times. V and J are TRBV12-3 or TRBV12-4 and TRBJ2-3; unclear D gene. The CDR3 is 15 residues long. V was cut by 6 bases and J by 0 bases, with 13 bases left in between. CDR3 sequence: CASSLYVPSTDTQYF. CDR3 DNA: TGTGCCAGCAGCTTATACGTTCCTAGCACAGATACGCAGTATTTT.

This clonotype showed up many times. V and J are TRBV7-2 and TRBJ1-5; D is uncertain. Trimming stripped 5 bases from V and 1 base from J, with 15 bases between. CDR1 and CDR2 from the germline V gene are SGHTA and FQGNSA. The CDR3 totals 16 residues. As DNA, the CDR3 is TGTGCCAGCAGCCCACGGGAGCGGGGAAGCAATCAGCCCCAGCATTTT. Residues: CASSPRERGSNQPQHF.

The chain uses TRBV7-9 and TRBJ2-3, with 7 bases identical to TRBD2. Germline assignment: CDR1 SEHNR and CDR2 FQNEAQ (reference sequence). This CDR3 has 16 amino acids. J was trimmed by 3 bases and V by 5 bases; bases with no gene match: 11. CDR3 in DNA: TGTGCCAGCAGCCACCCCACGTCGGGGGGTACAGATACGCAGTATTTT. Its protein is CASSHPTSGGTDTQYF.

This clonotype has just a few counts. The chain employs TRBV27 and TRBJ2-4, with 7 bases aligning to TRBD1. Germline-derived CDR1 and CDR2 are MNHEY and SMNVEV (reference sequence). The J segment lost 0 bases and the V segment lost 6 bases, leaving 8 bases of the junction unmatched. CDR3 size: 16 residues. CDR3 protein: CASSSVQGLAKNIQYF. The CDR3 region has the DNA TGTGCCAGCAGCTCAGTACAGGGGCTAGCCAAAAACATTCAGTACTTC.

V and J are TRBV28 and TRBJ1-1; D remains ambiguous. The CDR3 has 15 residues. The V gene's germline CDR1 is MDHEN and CDR2 SYDVKM. V was trimmed by 3 bases and J by 3 bases, leaving 14 bases between them. The CDR3 reads CASSLIVGGDTEAFF. The CDR3 DNA follows: TGTGCCAGCAGTTTGATCGTGGGCGGGGACACTGAAGCTTTCTTT.

This clonotype has a handful of counts. The V gene is TRBV12-3 or TRBV12-4, the J gene TRBJ1-4; TRBD1 agrees at 9 bases. With 2 bases clipped from V and 0 bases from J, the junction kept 10 bases outside the gene matches. The CDR3 totals 19 residues. The DNA of the CDR3 is TGTGCCAGCAGTTTAATCGGACAGGGGATTAGCTCAACTAATGAAAAACTGTTTTTT. It translates to CASSLIGQGISSTNEKLFF.

This clonotype was seen a handful of times. The chain employs TRBV7-2 and TRBJ2-1; 12 bases agree with TRBD2. There are 14 residues in the CDR3. Looked up from germline, CDR1 is SGHTA and CDR2 is FQGNSA. V lost 5 bases, J lost 6 bases, and 2 bases stayed unmatched. The CDR3 sequence is CASSPLAGGNEQFF. The CDR3 bases are TGTGCCAGCAGCCCACTAGCGGGGGGCAATGAGCAGTTCTTC.

The chain combines TRBV4-1 with TRBJ2-7; 9 bases align to TRBD1. CDR1 is MGHRA and CDR2 is YSYEKL in the germline V gene. The CDR3 extends over 15 amino acids. J was trimmed by 6 bases and V by 0 bases; bases with no gene match: 6. The CDR3 nucleotides are TGCGCCAGCAGCCAAGAAGGGACAGGGTCGATCGAGCAGTACTTC. Amino acids: CASSQEGTGSIEQYF.

J is TRBJ1-2 and V is TRBV11-2; 9 nucleotides align to TRBD1. Losses at the gene ends were 2 bases for V and 3 bases for J; bases not matched to a gene: 4. Germline V gives CDR1 SGHAT, CDR2 FQNNGV. There are 15 residues in the CDR3. CDR3 loop: CASSLKQGAYYGYTF. The CDR3, as DNA: TGTGCCAGCAGCTTAAAACAGGGGGCTTACTATGGCTACACCTTC. Based on the CDR3 plus reference TRBV11-2 and TRBJ1-2, the full variable domain is EAGVAQSPRYKIIEKRQSVAFWCNPISGHATLYWYQQILGQGPKLLIQFQNNGVVDDSQLPKDRFSAERLKGVDSTLKIQPAKLEDSAVYLCASSLKQGAYYGYTFGSGTRLTVV.

This clonotype was counted only a few times. This chain connects TRBV2 to TRBJ2-1; 10 bases are shared with TRBD2. Germline values: CDR1 SNHLY, CDR2 FYNNEI. The CDR3 consists of 15 residues. V shed 5 bases and J 8 bases; nucleotides not matched to a gene: 9. This chain's CDR3 is CASSPSGGAGDEQFF. CDR3 nucleotide sequence: TGTGCCAGCAGTCCGAGCGGGGGGGCCGGCGATGAGCAGTTCTTC.

The table lists this clonotype with a few counts. The V call is TRBV20-1, the J call TRBJ2-7, with no clear D. The V gene lost 0 bases and the J gene lost 2 bases, with 11 bases spanning the gap. Germline CDR1 and CDR2: DFQATT and SNEGSKA (reference sequence). The CDR3 sequence is 14 residues long. The CDR3 reads CSARDGDNAYEQYF. The CDR3 DNA reads TGCAGTGCTAGAGATGGAGACAATGCCTACGAGCAGTACTTC.

A few counts support this clonotype. The chain combines TRBV6-6 with TRBJ2-7; D uncertain. CDR1 MNHNY and CDR2 SVGAGI come from the germline V gene (reference sequence). The CDR3 loop spans 12 amino acids. Between the trimmed V and J ends, which lost 8 bases and 6 bases, there was a span of 14 bases. CDR3 nucleotides: TGTGCCAGCTCCCTTATCACTGGCGAGCAGTACTTC. It codes for CASSLITGEQYF.

The rearrangement joins TRBV2 to TRBJ2-3; TRBD2 might be the D (6 bases). V was shortened by 6 bases and J by 0 bases, with 13 bases between the two germline ends. CDR3 length: 15 residues. The germline CDR1 and CDR2 sequences are SNHLY and FYNNEI. CDR3 sequence reads: CASRRLATSTDTQYF. In DNA form, the CDR3 reads TGTGCCAGCAGGCGGCTAGCGACTAGCACAGATACGCAGTATTTT.

The chain carries TRBV5-1 and TRBJ1-1; D call uncertain. CDR1 SGHRS and CDR2 YFSETQ come from the germline V gene. The CDR3 length is 15 residues. Trimming cost V 0 bases and J 1 base, with 10 bases left between them. As DNA, the CDR3 is TGCGCCAGCAGCTTGGTTTCCAGGTCGAACACTGAAGCTTTCTTT. It codes for CASSLVSRSNTEAFF.

About this clonotype: Its ends do not fully match the called genes, so a read error is possible. The chain joins TRBV7-2 to TRBJ1-2; the match to TRBD1 covers 7 bases. The CDR3 length is 16 residues. From germline, CDR1 is SGHTA and CDR2 FQGNSA. The CDR3 DNA sequence: TGTGCCAGCAGCACCCCCTTGGACAGGATAACCTATGGCTACCCCTTC. As protein: CASSTPLDRITYGYPF. Full variable domain (remainder filled in from reference TRBV7-2 and TRBJ1-2): GAGVSQSPSNKVTEKGKDVELRCDPISGHTALYWYRQSLGQGLEFLIYFQGNSAPDKSGLPSDRFSAERTGGSVSTLTIQRTQQEDSAVYLCASSTPLDRITYGYPFGSGTRLTVV.

Only a few counts were recorded for this clonotype. The chain is built from TRBV27 and TRBJ2-1, with 12 nucleotides matching TRBD2. The CDR3 covers 18 residues. The J segment lost 4 bases and the V segment lost 3 bases, leaving 10 bases of the junction unmatched. Germline V gene data show CDR1 as MNHEY and CDR2 as SMNVEV (reference sequence). Here the CDR3 DNA reads TGTGCCAGCAGTTTTGGGCTAGCGGGGGGGTCCCGATACAATGAGCAGTTCTTC. Protein: CASSFGLAGGSRYNEQFF.

V is TRBV5-1 and J is TRBJ2-1; D not resolved. CDR1 SGHRS and CDR2 YFSETQ come from the germline V gene. V gave up 4 bases and J gave up 8 bases, with 19 bases separating them. This CDR3 comprises 15 residues. CDR3 loop: CASSPAFVSPDEQFF. The CDR3 DNA follows: TGCGCCAGCAGCCCGGCCTTCGTTAGCCCCGATGAGCAGTTCTTC.

This sequence joins TRBV12-3 or TRBV12-4 and TRBJ1-1; a weak D match, TRBD1 (6 bases). This CDR3 spans 14 amino acids. Trimming took off 10 bases at V and 4 bases at J, with 19 bases between the two ends. The CDR3 DNA follows: TGTGCCACCGCGGAGGGGGGACCCTCCACTGAAGCTTTCTTT. Amino acid sequence: CATAEGGPSTEAFF.

The chain is built from TRBV27 and TRBJ1-4; 10 nucleotides agree with TRBD1. V gave up 3 bases and J gave up 2 bases; unmatched junction bases: 24. CDR3 length: 23 amino acids. Germline V gene sequence: CDR1 MNHEY, CDR2 SMNVEV (reference sequence). CDR3 in DNA: TGTGCCAGCAGTTTGAGTTCACGGGGATACCCGGGACAGGGGTTTTCGACTAATGAAAAACTGTTTTTT. Amino acid sequence: CASSLSSRGYPGQGFSTNEKLFF.

This clonotype was observed at least ten times. The rearrangement uses TRBV29-1 and TRBJ2-6; 7 bases align to TRBD1. Germline V gene data show CDR1 as SQVTM and CDR2 as ANQGSEA. J gave up 0 bases and V 7 bases, and 3 bases lay outside the gene matches. The CDR3 is made up of 14 amino acids. For the CDR3, the DNA is TGCAGCGCCAGGGACAGCTCTGGGGCCAACGTCCTGACTTTC. Protein: CSARDSSGANVLTF.

There are a few counts of this clonotype. The chain employs TRBV6-2 or TRBV6-3 and TRBJ1-2; the match to TRBD1 covers 9 bases. There are 18 residues in the CDR3. V lost 5 bases to trimming and J lost 4 bases; unmatched junction nucleotides: 17. The germline CDR1 and CDR2 sequences are MNHEY and SVGEGT. The CDR3 region has the DNA TGTGCCAGCAGTCCAAGGCATTCCGGGACAGGGCAGTCCTATGGCTACACCTTC. Residues: CASSPRHSGTGQSYGYTF.

The V call is TRBV5-6, the J call TRBJ1-3; D may be TRBD1 (5 bases). Trimming removed 3 bases from V and 0 bases from J, with 10 bases in between. The CDR3 extends over 15 amino acids. CDR1 SGHDT and CDR2 YYEEEE come from the germline V gene. The CDR3 nucleotides read TGTGCCAGCAGCTCAATCAGGGCCTCTGGAAACACCATATATTTT. This encodes CASSSIRASGNTIYF. Full variable domain (remainder filled in from reference TRBV5-6 and TRBJ1-3): DAGVTQSPTHLIKTRGQQVTLRCSPKSGHDTVSWYQQALGQGPQFIFQYYEEEERQRGNFPDRFSGHQFPNYSSELNVNALLLGDSALYLCASSSIRASGNTIYFGEGSWLTVV.

This clonotype has only a few counts. The gene calls are TRBV27 and TRBJ2-7; no clear D gene. V was cut by 3 bases and J by 9 bases, with 12 bases left in between. The CDR3 loop spans 12 amino acids. Per germline, CDR1 MNHEY and CDR2 SMNVEV (reference sequence). CDR3 DNA sequence: TGTGCCAGCAGTTTGTTAGGACGGCCGCAGTACTTC. Its protein product is CASSLLGRPQYF.

This clonotype was seen only a few times. The chain uses TRBV10-1 and TRBJ1-5; possibly TRBD1 for D (5 bases). There are 16 residues in the CDR3. Trimming stripped 0 bases from V and 1 base from J, with 10 bases between. Per germline, CDR1 WNHNN and CDR2 SYGVQD (reference sequence). In nucleotides, the CDR3 is TGCGCCAGCAGTGAGTCCGGATGGACAAGCAATCAGCCCCAGCATTTT. Protein: CASSESGWTSNQPQHF.

The gene calls are TRBV2 and TRBJ1-2; D is perhaps TRBD1 (6 bases). This CDR3 contains 13 residues. Trimming shortened V by 2 bases and J by 5 bases, and 9 bases separated the two germline ends. Germline values: CDR1 SNHLY, CDR2 FYNNEI. CDR3 DNA: TGTGCCAGCAGTGAAAGGACAGTTTATGGCTACACCTTC. Translated: CASSERTVYGYTF.

This clonotype was recorded a few times. V gene TRBV11-2 combines with J gene TRBJ2-2; 7 nucleotides line up with TRBD2. CDR1 SGHAT and CDR2 FQNNGV come from the germline V gene. This CDR3 has 17 residues. The V gene end was trimmed by 5 bases and the J gene end by 6 bases; junction bases not matched to a gene: 15. As DNA, the CDR3 is TGTGCCAGCAGCCTTAGCGGACTAGTCAAAGTCCCCGGGGAGCTGTTTTTT. This sequence encodes CASSLSGLVKVPGELFF.

J is TRBJ1-1 and V is TRBV6-5; no firm D call. Trimming pared 6 bases from V and 4 bases from J, leaving 12 bases between. The length of the CDR3 is 13 residues. Germline V CDR1 and CDR2: MNHEY, SVGAGI. The CDR3 here is CASSSGLGTEAFF. As DNA, the CDR3 is TGTGCCAGCAGCTCCGGATTGGGCACTGAAGCTTTCTTT.

V usage is TRBV5-8 and J usage is TRBJ2-2, with D possibly being TRBD2 (6 bases). Germline CDR1 reads SGHTS; CDR2 reads YDEGEE. The ends were cut back, 6 bases at V and 8 bases at J, with 20 bases in the middle. CDR3 length equals 15 residues. Here the CDR3 DNA reads TGTGCCAGCACCCCCTTTCGGGGGTCAGTAGGGGAGCTGTTTTTT. Translated: CASTPFRGSVGELFF.

This clonotype was detected only a few times. The chain couples TRBV5-6 to TRBJ2-1; perhaps D is TRBD1 or TRBD2 (5 bases each). Looked up from germline, CDR1 is SGHDT and CDR2 is YYEEEE. This CDR3 has 17 amino acids. Trimming removed 2 bases at V and 2 bases at J, with 17 bases between. The DNA for the CDR3 is TGTGCCAGCAGCTTCAGTCGGGGCGGGTCCCCCTACAATGAGCAGTTCTTC. Protein: CASSFSRGGSPYNEQFF.

The V and J genes are TRBV4-3 and TRBJ2-1, with 11 bases identical to TRBD2. V shed 4 bases and J 5 bases; nucleotides not matched to a gene: 7. CDR1 and CDR2 from the germline V gene are LGHNA and YSLEER. CDR3 size: 16 residues. CDR3 in DNA: TGCGCCAGCAGCCGGCTAGCGGGGGGCCGGGACAATGAGCAGTTCTTC. Translated, it gives CASSRLAGGRDNEQFF.

The chain links TRBV12-3 or TRBV12-4 to TRBJ2-3, with a weak D call TRBD1 (6 bases). The V and J ends lost 1 base and 4 bases respectively, with 6 bases between them. This CDR3 has 13 residues. The CDR3 nucleotides read TGTGCCAGCAGTTTAGGGACAGCAGATACGCAGTATTTT. It specifies CASSLGTADTQYF.

The rearrangement joins TRBV20-1 to TRBJ1-1; D remains ambiguous. Trimming took off 0 bases at V and 1 base at J, with 12 bases between the two ends. Per germline, CDR1 DFQATT and CDR2 SNEGSKA (reference sequence). The CDR3 runs 15 residues. CDR3 sequence: CSARDEAEANTEAFF. The CDR3 DNA sequence: TGCAGTGCTAGAGATGAGGCAGAAGCGAACACTGAAGCTTTCTTT.